A single sample gave rise to the 14 T cell receptor beta chains below, sequenced in a study of blood T cell repertoires in COVID-19. Sequencing was performed with immunoSEQ multiplex PCR; in TCRdb, only in-frame clones are kept and a portion is missing. The repertoire holds some 130,000 clones, with approximately 85% as singletons. Specimen: peripheral blood. Receptors were obtained from an elderly man with acute or convalescent COVID-19.

The V and J genes are TRBV15 and TRBJ2-3; 14 nucleotides align to TRBD2. This CDR3 region has 18 residues. Germline-derived CDR1 and CDR2 are LNHNV and YYDKDF (reference sequence). With V trimmed by 3 bases and J by 3 bases, 8 bases remained unmatched. CDR3 in DNA: TGTGCCACCAGCAGGGATGCCGGGACTAGCGGGAGTACAGATACGCAGTATTTT. This codes for CATSRDAGTSGSTDTQYF.

This clone has only one observation. This chain uses TRBV6-5 with TRBJ2-7; possibly TRBD1 for D (5 bases). Germline V gene sequence: CDR1 MNHEY, CDR2 SVGAGI. The V end was cut by 6 bases, the J end by 3 bases, with 18 bases between. The CDR3 totals 15 residues. The CDR3 loop is CASRPGTGKGYEQYF. For the CDR3, the DNA is TGTGCCAGCAGGCCCGGTACAGGTAAGGGCTACGAGCAGTACTTC.

This sequence joins TRBV3-1 (or the pseudogene TRBV3-2) and TRBJ1-4, with 8 bases that match TRBD1. From germline, CDR1 is LGHDT and CDR2 YNNKEL (reference sequence). Trimming at V came to 10 bases and at J to 0 bases, leaving 13 bases not matched to a gene. CDR3 length equals 17 residues. CDR3 amino acids: CAIQTEPGQATNEKLFF. Here the CDR3 DNA reads TGTGCCATTCAAACCGAACCGGGACAGGCAACTAATGAAAAACTGTTTTTT.

The chain has TRBV2 and TRBJ1-3, with unresolved D. The germline V gene encodes CDR1 SNHLY and CDR2 FYNNEI. Trimming cost V 3 bases and J 4 bases, with 13 bases left between them. The CDR3 is made up of 15 amino acids. The CDR3 sequence: CASSEFGPSGNTIYF. CDR3 DNA sequence: TGTGCCAGCAGTGAGTTTGGCCCTTCGGGAAACACCATATATTTT.

This sequence joins TRBV12-5 and TRBJ1-5; D is unclear. V was trimmed by 0 bases and J by 0 bases, leaving 15 bases between them. CDR3 length: 18 residues. Germline V CDR1 and CDR2: LGHNT, FRNRAP. The chain's CDR3 is CASGLVSGVGVSNQPQHF. DNA for the CDR3: TGTGCTAGTGGTTTGGTCTCGGGTGTGGGAGTTAGCAATCAGCCCCAGCATTTT.

J is TRBJ1-2 and V is TRBV5-3, with a weak D call TRBD1 (5 bases). TRBV5-3 falls under the ORF class, with uncertain function. This CDR3 is built from 12 residues. V lost 9 bases and J 2 bases, leaving 11 bases between the germline ends. CDR3 residues: CATPQGNYGYTF. The CDR3 DNA is TGTGCCACACCGCAGGGAAACTATGGCTACACCTTC.

The rearrangement joins TRBV5-1 to TRBJ2-7; 8 bases fit TRBD1. Germline V gene data show CDR1 as SGHRS and CDR2 as YFSETQ. CDR3 length: 16 residues. V dropped 3 bases and J dropped 3; count of bases not matched to a gene: 11. The CDR3 loop is CASSSQGQGYYYEQYF. The CDR3 nucleotides read TGCGCCAGCAGCTCCCAAGGACAGGGATATTACTACGAGCAGTACTTC.

This sequence joins TRBV12-3 or TRBV12-4 and TRBJ1-2; 8 bases align to TRBD1. CDR3 length equals 13 residues. V trimming: 8 bases; J trimming: 3 bases; junction bases outside the gene matches: 5. CDR3 sequence reads: CASAPTGDYGYTF. CDR3 DNA sequence: TGTGCCAGCGCACCGACAGGGGACTATGGCTACACCTTC.

The V and J genes are TRBV30 and TRBJ1-2, with 8 bases identical to TRBD1. The CDR3 length is 13 residues. The V segment lost 2 bases and the J segment 7 bases; nucleotides outside the gene matches: 6. Germline CDR1 GTSNPN, CDR2 SVGIG (reference sequence). In DNA, the CDR3 is TGTGCCTGGAGTCTGACAGGGGCAGGTGGCTACACCTTC. This gives the protein CAWSLTGAGGYTF.

The rearrangement joins TRBV7-8 to TRBJ1-3; D is possibly TRBD1 (6 bases). From germline, CDR1 is SGHVS and CDR2 FQNEAQ. This CDR3 is built from 18 residues. V shed 0 bases and J shed 2 bases, with 17 bases lying between them. The CDR3 DNA is TGTGCCAGCAGCTTAGCGTTTCTGGGGACAAACGCTGGAAACACCATATATTTT. It is translated as CASSLAFLGTNAGNTIYF. Combining the CDR3 with reference TRBV7-8 and TRBJ1-3 gives the whole variable domain GAGVSQSPRYKVAKRGQDVALRCDPISGHVSLFWYQQALGQGPEFLTYFQNEAQLDKSGLPSDRFFAERPEGSVSTLKIQRTQQEDSAVYLCASSLAFLGTNAGNTIYFGEGSWLTVV.

This rearrangement joins TRBV5-4 to TRBJ1-1; 8 positions match TRBD1. The trim removed 0 bases at V and 4 bases at J, leaving 2 bases unmatched. The CDR3 consists of 14 residues. CDR1 and CDR2 from the germline V gene are SGHNT and YYREEE (reference sequence). The CDR3 loop reads CASSLETGATEAFF. In nucleotides, the CDR3 is TGTGCCAGCAGCTTGGAGACAGGGGCCACTGAAGCTTTCTTT.

V is TRBV6-4 and J is TRBJ2-3; D remains ambiguous. V lost 2 bases, J lost 4 bases, and 7 bases lay in between. Germline V gene lookup returns CDR1 MRHNA and CDR2 SNTAGT. The CDR3 runs to 13 residues. CDR3 sequence reads: CASSDGLADTQYF. Here the CDR3 DNA reads TGTGCCAGCAGTGACGGCCTAGCAGATACGCAGTATTTT.

V and J are TRBV5-4 and TRBJ2-7, with D perhaps matching TRBD2 (7 bases). The CDR3 length is 16 residues. Looked up from germline, CDR1 is SGHNT and CDR2 is YYREEE (reference sequence). V shed 4 bases and J shed 0 bases, with 17 bases lying between them. DNA for the CDR3: TGTGCCAGCAGCCCAGAGGGGGGGTTTAGCTCCTACGAGCAGTACTTC. It codes for CASSPEGGFSSYEQYF. Combining the CDR3 with reference TRBV5-4 and TRBJ2-7 gives the whole variable domain ETGVTQSPTHLIKTRGQQVTLRCSSQSGHNTVSWYQQALGQGPQFIFQYYREEENGRGNFPPRFSGLQFPNYSSELNVNALELDDSALYLCASSPEGGFSSYEQYFGPGTRLTVT.

The chain uses TRBV4-2 and TRBJ1-4; D gene ambiguous. Trimming removed 4 bases from V and 7 bases from J, with 16 bases in between. CDR1 is LGHNA, CDR2 YNFKEQ, per germline. This CDR3 has 15 residues. This CDR3 is CASSPEAALLEKLFF. The DNA of the CDR3 is TGTGCCAGCAGCCCGGAGGCCGCCTTACTTGAAAAACTGTTTTTT.